This TCR beta chain derives from a study of PD-1 blockade in classical Hodgkin lymphoma. Study-wide results and limits: TCR diversity at baseline was reported to be reduced in newly diagnosed patients relative to healthy donors.

Clones were sequenced by immunoSEQ multiplex PCR, and TCRdb holds only the in-frame ones, with some missing. This sample carries about 26,000 clones, 85% to 90% of them seen once, and the ten largest clones take 2% to 3%. Each patient's relapse followed autologous stem cell transplantation, and brentuximab vedotin exposure varied. Each best response was a complete response, a partial response or progressive disease. Germline loops: CDR1 PRHDT, CDR2 FYEKMQ (reference sequence). V lost 4 bases and J lost 3; bases outside the gene matches: 13. This CDR3 is built from 19 residues. Note on this clone: No antigen is known for it.

The chain joins TRBV13 to TRBJ2-3; 13 bases align to TRBD2. The receptor was derived from a human donor with classical Hodgkin lymphoma. This specimen was peripheral blood mononuclear cells (PBMCs), taken at baseline. The DNA of the CDR3 is TGTGCCAGCAGCTCCGGACTAGCGGGGGTTCCCTTCTCGACAGATACGCAGTATTTT. Amino acids: CASSSGLAGVPFSTDTQYF.